The present entry profiles one T cell receptor (beta chain) with its context. Its binding antigen is unknown. No qualities accompany the bases; no much larger clone lies one base away. Distinct nucleotide sequences in the sample also encode this CDR3. For the CD8 naive samples, CD45RO-negative cells were positively selected for CCR7, yielding a CD45RA+CCR7+ population from which TemRA cells were excluded. Donors were healthy HIV-negative adults with no recently reported acute infections or vaccinations. Every donor was a Caucasian adult residing in Nashville, Tennessee, USA. Blood was collected by leukapheresis, and PBMCs were isolated by Ficoll-Histopaque density gradient centrifugation and then cryopreserved in liquid nitrogen vapor phase. Analytical flow cytometry was used to check the purity and quantity of every magnetically sorted T cell population. Genomic DNA was isolated from each sorted fraction and quantified by UV absorbance on a Nanodrop 2000c.

Using the deep immunoSEQ assay, multiplex PCR amplified TCR CDR3 regions from genomic DNA. Extracted genomic DNA from each cell subset was distributed evenly across all wells of several immunoSEQ 96-well plates, and each plate was treated as a replicate. For sorted subsets, each replicate PCR was loaded with around 220 ng genomic DNA, equivalent to 25,000 to 35,000 T cell genomes. The purified libraries were quantified using a Qubit 3.0 fluorometer, sized with a Bioanalyzer 2100, and then quantified again using the KAPA Library Quantification kit. Each immunoSEQ 96-well plate was sequenced on its own single-read 150-cycle Illumina NextSeq 550 flow cell. Per the original workflow: The immunoSEQ output contained only junctional sequences without quality scores, so filtering could not match that applied to full-length reads. To assign V/J genes and CDR3, sequences were annotated against IMGT germline references using PyIR, a Python wrapper for IgBLAST v1.9. Reads were removed for weak V/J assignments (E-value above 1e-6), missing CDR3, stop codons, out-of-frame junctions, or ambiguous translated residues. A V3J clonotype was defined by an identical inferred V gene, J gene, and CDR3 amino acid sequence. The percentage overlap between two repertoires was calculated by dividing the number of shared unique clonotypes by the size of the smaller repertoire. Richness of each repertoire was evaluated using RTK rarefaction, the Chao1 estimator, and Recon v2.1 estimates of unobserved clonotypes. For all TCRbeta clonotypes obtained by the gDNA method from four donors, generation probabilities were computed with OLGA. This is the immuneACCESS table as TCRdb keeps it, with only in-frame sequences that have V and J called. A part of the clones is gone; compared with another copy, unresolved V genes explain less than half, and the rest is unexplained. That table supplies the V and J calls and clone size; D and trimming were determined from the DNA. The sample table holds a few million clones, of which roughly 93% were seen once. Together, the top ten hold more than 1.5% of the sample.

The sample belongs to a study of shared clonotypes between healthy human individuals (dated by TCRdb to the early 2020s). Notes on the research overall: The cohort comprised two women and a few men aged 18 to 49 years. To increase sequencing depth and limit assay-specific biases, different laboratories used diverse techniques to prepare libraries and sequence TCR repertoires. Per donor, leukapheresis produced somewhere between about 0.8 and 9.5 billion PBMCs. For each donor, three plates each were used for CD4 naive and CD4 memory, two plates were used for CD8 naive, and one plate was used for CD8 memory. Blood TCR repertoires of 5 or 6 healthy adults were deeply sequenced to estimate repertoire size and the extent of clonotype sharing between individuals. Study-level results and caveats: Pairwise subsampling led to the expectation that sequencing depth would affect the degree of clonotype sharing among donors. Only blood was sampled, and tissue TCR repertoires likely differ from those in blood. Clonotypes shared by all four sorted-subset donors showed higher generation probabilities than non-shared clonotypes. Because the study included a small number of donors, the genetic and exposure-history diversity represented was limited. Sharing across several donors was observed for about 5% of naive CD4, over 3% of naive CD8, over 2% of memory CD4, and about 0.38% of memory CD8 clonotypes. Even with the large sequencing depth, rarefaction of the sorted-subset datasets indicated that sequencing was incomplete. Estimated clonotype richness was generally larger for naive than for memory subsets.

The germline V gene (reference sequence) provides CDR1 MNHEY and CDR2 SMNVEV. The CDR3 contains 14 residues, cysteine and phenylalanine counted. The retained sequence is limited to the CDR3, 42 bases, with the frame set at the first base. Trimming costs V 0 bases and J 0 bases, and their ends lie 5 bases apart. This clonotype was sampled from a man aged 18 to 30 in good health. Some clones in this sample may be carry-over from other donors' samples. Input material: naive CD8+ T cells from PBMCs. The meaning of the sample's cell subset or site label: CD45RA+CCR7+. The sequence links TRBV27 to TRBJ1-1, with the D segment identity uncertain. The CDR3 amino acid sequence is: CASSLSPMNTEAFF. The DNA is as follows: TGTGCCAGCAGTTTATCGCCCATGAACACTGAAGCTTTCTTT.